This T cell receptor beta chain derives from a study of blood T cell repertoires in COVID-19. Study overall: The United States, Italy and Spain supplied acute and convalescent COVID-19 samples. T cells, B-cell-depleted T cells, or PBMCs provided the cDNA or gDNA that served as material.

Original handling: Amplifying reference gene primers gave estimates of nucleated cell counts. Clones were read by immunoSEQ multiplex PCR, and TCRdb kept only the in-frame ones, dropping some. The D gene and trimming were derived from the DNA, and the V and J assignments and clone size from that table. This sample carries tens of thousands of clones, under 90% of them seen once, and the ten largest clones take approximately 3.8%. The source of this sequence is a man aged 50 to 60 with active COVID-19. Sequenced: peripheral blood.

CDR3: CASSIGQGDEQYF. In nucleotides, the CDR3 is TGTGCCAGCAGTATTGGACAGGGTGACGAGCAGTACTTC. This chain joins TRBV2 and TRBJ2-7; TRBD1 agrees at 8 bases. The J segment lost 5 bases and the V segment lost 5 bases, leaving 5 bases of the junction unmatched. This CDR3 spans 13 amino acids. Germline CDR1 SNHLY, CDR2 FYNNEI.